Detailed here is one T cell receptor (beta chain). Clones were sequenced by immunoSEQ multiplex PCR, and TCRdb holds only the in-frame ones, with some missing. The table shows over 10,000 clones, with around 67% occurring only once. CDR3 length: 15 residues. Germline CDR1 is GTSNPN and CDR2 is SVGIG (reference sequence). V trimming: 3 bases; J trimming: 4 bases; junction bases outside the gene matches: 5. This sample was taken from a study of T cells after somatic rescue of genetic block. The chain links TRBV30 to TRBJ2-7, with TRBD2 identical over 14 bases. The sequence was collected from a boy younger than 18. The sequenced material came from peripheral blood mononuclear cells (PBMCs). CDR3 protein: CAWRGLAGVTYEQYF. The DNA for the CDR3 is TGTGCCTGGAGGGGACTAGCGGGAGTAACGTACGAGCAGTACTTC.